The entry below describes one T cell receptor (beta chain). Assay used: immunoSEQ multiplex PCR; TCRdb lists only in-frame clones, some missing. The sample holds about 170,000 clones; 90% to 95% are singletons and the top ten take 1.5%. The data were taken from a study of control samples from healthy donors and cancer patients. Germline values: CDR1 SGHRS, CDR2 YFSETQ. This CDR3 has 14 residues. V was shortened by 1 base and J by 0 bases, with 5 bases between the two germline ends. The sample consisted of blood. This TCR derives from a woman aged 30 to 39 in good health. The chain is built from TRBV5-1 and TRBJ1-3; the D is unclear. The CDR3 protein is CASSLSFSGNTIYF. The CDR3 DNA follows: TGCGCCAGCAGCTTGTCGTTCTCTGGAAACACCATATATTTT.